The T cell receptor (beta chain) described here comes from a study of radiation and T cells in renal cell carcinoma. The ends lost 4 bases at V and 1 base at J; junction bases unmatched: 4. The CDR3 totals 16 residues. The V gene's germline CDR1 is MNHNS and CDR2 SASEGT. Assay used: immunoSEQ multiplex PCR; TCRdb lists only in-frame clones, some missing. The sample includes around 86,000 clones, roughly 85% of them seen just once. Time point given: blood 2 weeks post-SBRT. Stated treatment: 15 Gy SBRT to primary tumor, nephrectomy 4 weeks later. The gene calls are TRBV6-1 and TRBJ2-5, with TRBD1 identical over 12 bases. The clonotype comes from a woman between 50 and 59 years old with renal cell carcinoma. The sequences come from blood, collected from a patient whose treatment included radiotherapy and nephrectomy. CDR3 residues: CASSAGTGGFQETQYF. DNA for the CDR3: TGTGCCAGCAGTGCTGGGACAGGGGGCTTCCAAGAGACCCAGTACTTC.